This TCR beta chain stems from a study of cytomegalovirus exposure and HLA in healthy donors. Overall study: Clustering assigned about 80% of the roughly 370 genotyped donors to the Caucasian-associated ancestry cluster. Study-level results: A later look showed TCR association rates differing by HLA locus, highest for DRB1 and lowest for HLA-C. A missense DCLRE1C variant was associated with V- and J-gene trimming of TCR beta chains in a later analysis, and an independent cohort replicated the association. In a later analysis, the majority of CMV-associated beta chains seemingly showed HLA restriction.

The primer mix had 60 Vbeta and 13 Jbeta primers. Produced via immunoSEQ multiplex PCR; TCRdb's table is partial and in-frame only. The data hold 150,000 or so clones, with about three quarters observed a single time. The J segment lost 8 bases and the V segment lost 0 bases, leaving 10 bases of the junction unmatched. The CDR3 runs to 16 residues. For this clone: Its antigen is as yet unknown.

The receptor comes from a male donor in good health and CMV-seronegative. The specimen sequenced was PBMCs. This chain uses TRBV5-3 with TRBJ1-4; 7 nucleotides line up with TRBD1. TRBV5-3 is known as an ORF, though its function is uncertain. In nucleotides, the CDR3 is TGTGCCAGAAGCTTGGCCGGGACAGCCAGAGGGGAAAAACTGTTTTTT. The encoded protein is CARSLAGTARGEKLFF.